This T cell receptor (beta chain) came from a study of control samples from healthy donors and cancer patients. This clone was seen more than once but under ten times. Here immunoSEQ multiplex PCR was the method, and the copy in TCRdb shows in-frame clones only, minus some. The sample includes 90,000 or so clones, roughly 89% of them seen just once. V lost 6 bases, J lost 4 bases, and 13 bases stayed unmatched. The CDR3 is 16 residues long. Per the germline V gene, CDR1 is MDHEN and CDR2 is SYDVKM. Sequenced sample: blood. J is TRBJ1-2 and V is TRBV28, with 8 bases fitting TRBD1. This TCR came from a woman in her fifties or sixties in good health. The CDR3 region has the DNA TGTGCCAGCAGCCGACAGGGGTCCCACGGGATCTATGGCTACACCTTC. It translates to CASSRQGSHGIYGYTF.